The clone carrying this T cell receptor beta chain was detected ten times or more. These data originate in a study of regulatory T cells in long-lasting Graves disease. J lost 4 bases, V lost 3 bases, and 4 bases had no gene match. The CDR3 loop spans 15 amino acids. The germline V gene encodes CDR1 SGHRS and CDR2 YFSETQ. Time point meaning: newly diagnosed GD, antithyroid drugs for less than 3 months. PBMCs provided the RNA from which the TCR library was made. EDTA tubes collected nine milliliters of peripheral blood. The TCR beta library used iRepertoire HTBI primers with Arm-PCR amplification of CDR3. TCRdb reprocessed the multiplex PCR reads via MiXCR and lists one record per CDR3 protein. The sample shows 550,000 to 650,000 distinct CDR3 sequences, about 16% of them seen only once. This sample also appeared in a second study, on T cells in Graves' hyperthyroidism and ophthalmopathy. According to that study: Every diagnosis used clinical symptoms, serum thyroxine and TRAb, thyroid ultrasound and orbital computed tomography.

This receptor was obtained from a man between 18 and 35 years old with Graves disease. The chain carries TRBV5-1 and TRBJ2-5; 12 nucleotides agree with TRBD2. The material sequenced was peripheral blood mononuclear cells (PBMCs), taken at new diagnosis, from a patient treated with antithyroid drugs. In DNA form, the CDR3 reads TGCGCCAGCAGCTCGACTAGCGGGAGAGGAGAGACCCAGTACTTC. This sequence encodes CASSSTSGRGETQYF.